The rows below give T cell receptor beta chains drawn from one sample of a study of T cell responses to AZD1222 COVID-19 vaccine. Assay used: immunoSEQ multiplex PCR; TCRdb lists only in-frame clones, some missing. Among approximately 150,000 clones listed, roughly nine tenths were seen once. The sample was peripheral blood, taken 28 days after the second AZD1222 dose. All receptors come from an adult who received the AZD1222 COVID-19 vaccine. CDR3s leave out the opening cysteine and the closing phenylalanine or tryptophan.

TRBV28 | ASRGRTGGYNEQF
TRBV7-2 | ASSLDPPGAGNQPQH
TRBV27 | ASSQRTGRNEKLF
TRBV7-2 | ASSPSGGYTDTQY
TRBV9 | ASSFGQGNTEAF
TRBV27 | ASRNGQLNTGELF
TRBV19 | ASSIQGSTAYEQY
TRBV5-1 | ASSPGGGDNTEAF
TRBV4-3 | ASSRDLSGREQF
TRBV9 | ASSPGTRSTDTQY
TRBV7-9 | ASSRDARPAEAF
TRBV28 | ASSSPAQVNEQF
TRBV15 | ATSREGGSQPQH
TRBV18 | ASSPPGLGEQF
TRBV27 | ASSLAGQNYGYT
TRBV6-2/TRBV6-3 | ASSYLVEQY
TRBV5-1 | ASSLGSGVGETQY
TRBV28 | ASRTTGLAYEQY
TRBV6-4 | ASSDGGTPYNEQF
TRBV2 | ASSGTGEGTQY
TRBV10-1 | ASSRTTGTGELF
TRBV6-2/TRBV6-3 | ASSYGHVYGYT
TRBV5-1 | ASSSLGQGPQETQY
TRBV5-4 | ASSRDGNMNTEAF
TRBV6-6 | ASMAGGAF
TRBV7-9 | ASSSVTGSYEQY
TRBV18 | ASSRLDRLGEQY
TRBV6-4 | ASSDRDGYT
TRBV28 | ASSQDRYNEQF
TRBV12-3/TRBV12-4 | ASSLGSTYGYT
TRBV3-1/TRBV3-2 | ASSPFREGRGRNIQY
TRBV27 | ASSLTPGLADYEQY
TRBV7-3 | ASSNPTPMGTGELF
TRBV5-1 | ASSSGTPNGEQY
TRBV2 | ASSGPRGPAGNEKLF
TRBV10-3 | AISVQEAETQY
TRBV25-1 | ASSSPPTGTENSPLH
TRBV19 | ASTVRANRGRFNEQF
TRBV5-1 | ASSLEGSREAF
TRBV28 | ASSLWIGGKGSRQPQH
TRBV3-1/TRBV3-2 | ASSQSLVSYNEQF
TRBV7-3 | ASSPISGDGYT
TRBV7-3 | ASSLSGPNTGELF
TRBV19 | ASSTTGTSEQY
TRBV12-5 | ASGSIYEQY
TRBV6-5 | ASSSHRGTRTEAF
TRBV4-2 | ASSQAVNRASKPYEQY
TRBV2 | ASTASGQTKQPQH
TRBV12-3/TRBV12-4 | ASSPSGVYIQY
TRBV10-1 | ASSESRTGGRNTEAF
TRBV7-9 | ASSLSPGVGGYT
TRBV2 | ASSGDRSTEAF
TRBV3-1/TRBV3-2 | ASSQAGGGQPQH
TRBV9 | ASSPSEPGQATNTEAF
TRBV7-2 | ASSLSTTGNGNTIY
TRBV13 | ASQQGPTEAF
TRBV5-1 | ASREQGDGTGELF